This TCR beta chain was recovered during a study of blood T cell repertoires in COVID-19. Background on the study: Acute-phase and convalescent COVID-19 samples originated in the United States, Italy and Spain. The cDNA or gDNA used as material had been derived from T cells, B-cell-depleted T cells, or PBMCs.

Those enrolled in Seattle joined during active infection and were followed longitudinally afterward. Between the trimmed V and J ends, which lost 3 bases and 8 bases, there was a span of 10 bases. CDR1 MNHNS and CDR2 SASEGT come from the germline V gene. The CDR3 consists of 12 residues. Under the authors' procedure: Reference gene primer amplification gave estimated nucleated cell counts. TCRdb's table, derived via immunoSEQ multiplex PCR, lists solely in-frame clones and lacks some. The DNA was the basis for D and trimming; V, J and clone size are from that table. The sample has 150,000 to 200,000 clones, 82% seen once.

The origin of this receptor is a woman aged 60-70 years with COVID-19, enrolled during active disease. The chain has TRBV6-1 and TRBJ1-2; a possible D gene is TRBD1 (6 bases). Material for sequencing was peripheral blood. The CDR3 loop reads CASSDLQGGYTF. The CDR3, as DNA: TGTGCCAGCAGTGACCTACAGGGCGGCTACACCTTC.